What follows describes a single TCR beta chain. These data come from a study of CD8+CD57+ T cells in acquired aplastic anemia. Looking at the study overall: Roughly 3.2 ug was the average amount of DNA from sorted CD4+ and CD8+ cells.

CDR3 length: 13 residues. V lost 6 bases, J lost 7 bases, and 14 bases lay in between. Germline loops: CDR1 SGHRS, CDR2 YFSETQ. Sequencing was done on patients that had shown CD8+CD57+ cell expansion by flow cytometry. The patients all had a severe acquired aplastic anemia diagnosis. Genomic DNA provided the template from which TCR beta VDJ and CDR3 profiles were obtained. TCRdb independently ran MiXCR on the reads; one entry per CDR3 protein. The sample shows more than 200,000 distinct CDR3 sequences, around 50% of them seen only once. Material for sequencing was sorted CD4+, CD8+, or CD8+CD57+ T cells (not recorded which) from PBMCs. The receptor's source is a human donor with aplastic anemia. This sequence joins TRBV5-1 and TRBJ2-1, with D maybe TRBD1 (6 bases). The CDR3 region has the DNA TGCGCCAGCACCGAACAGGGATGGAATGAGCAGTTCTTC. Translated, it gives CASTEQGWNEQFF.